A selection of T cell receptor beta chains follows, all from one sample in a study of blood T cell repertoires in COVID-19. The table came from immunoSEQ multiplex PCR; TCRdb's copy has only in-frame clones and leaves some out. The table records 55,000 to 90,000 clones, 65% to 85% of them present only once. Specimen: peripheral blood. The receptors come from a woman aged 55-70 years with acute or convalescent COVID-19. The CDR3 runs from the conserved cysteine through the conserved F or W. The D gene is left open where the match is weak. Clone size, where shown, is once, few, many, or a class for clones that have expanded.

TRBV5-1,TRBJ2-3,TRBD2,.,TGCGCCAGCAGCTTCGGGGGGGTAGCAGATACGCAGTATTTT,CASSFGGVADTQYF
TRBV19,TRBJ1-5,TRBD1,.,TGTGCCAGTAGTGAGGGGGCGAATCAGCCCCAGCATTTT,CASSEGANQPQHF
TRBV9,TRBJ2-1,.,.,TGTGCCAGCAGCTCCCAACGGGGGTTGGGCGGTACAAATGAGCAGTTCTTC,CASSSQRGLGGTNEQFF
TRBV5-1,TRBJ2-2,.,once,TGCGCCAGGGCCTCAGGAAACACCGGGGAGCTGTTTTTT,CARASGNTGELFF
TRBV2,TRBJ1-2,TRBD1,.,TGTGCCAGCAGGGTGACAGGGTCCGGGGGCTACACCTTC,CASRVTGSGGYTF
TRBV3-1/TRBV3-2,TRBJ2-2,.,.,TGTGCCAGCAGAACGACTACGGACACCGGGGAGCTGTTTTTT,CASRTTTDTGELFF
TRBV6-5,TRBJ1-2,.,.,TGTGCCAGCAGTTACTCGACAGAGGACTATGGCTACACCTTC,CASSYSTEDYGYTF
TRBV6-5,TRBJ1-6,TRBD1,once,TGTGCCAGCAGCCTCCCGGGACAGGGAAATTCACCCCTCCACTTT,CASSLPGQGNSPLHF
TRBV5-1,TRBJ2-2,.,.,TGCGCCAGCTGGGCAGGGCCCAACACCGGGGAGCTGTTTTTT,CASWAGPNTGELFF
TRBV19,TRBJ1-3,.,.,TGTGCCAGTAGGTCCGGGGCTGGAAACACCATATATTTT,CASRSGAGNTIYF
TRBV6-5,TRBJ2-1,TRBD1,.,TGTGCCAGCAGTTACTCCGGGACAGGAGTTTACAATGAGCAGTTCTTC,CASSYSGTGVYNEQFF
TRBV27,TRBJ2-7,TRBD1,.,TGTGCCAGCAGTTTTTCCGGGACAGGGCGCTACGAGCAGTACTTC,CASSFSGTGRYEQYF
TRBV19,TRBJ2-7,TRBD1,.,TGTGCCAGTAGTATAGGGGACAGGGGGCCGTACGAGCAGTACTTC,CASSIGDRGPYEQYF
TRBV4-1,TRBJ2-3,.,.,TGCGCCAGCAGCCGCCAAGGGGGGGCGCGGGGCACAGATACGCAGTATTTT,CASSRQGGARGTDTQYF
TRBV19,TRBJ2-3,TRBD2,.,TGTGCCAGTAGTATAGCGCGGCGCGGGGGGGCCACAGATACGCAGTATTTT,CASSIARRGGATDTQYF
TRBV5-1,TRBJ1-2,TRBD1,.,TGCGCCAGCAGCTCGGACAGGGGCGAGTTGGATGGCTACACCTTC,CASSSDRGELDGYTF
TRBV6-5,TRBJ1-4,.,.,TGTGCCAGCAAGGTGGGGGGATTTAATGAAAAACTGTTTTTT,CASKVGGFNEKLFF
TRBV5-1,TRBJ2-3,.,.,TGCGCCAGCAGCTCGGTTCCTCCGCGGGATACGCAGTATTTT,CASSSVPPRDTQYF
TRBV7-6,TRBJ2-3,.,.,TGTGCCAGCAGCCCGACGGATAGCTCTAGCACAGATACGCAGTATTTT,CASSPTDSSSTDTQYF
TRBV3-1/TRBV3-2,TRBJ2-5,.,.,TGTGCCAGCAGCCAGGGGGAACGAGGGAGGAGGGCTCAAGAGACCCAGTACTTC,CASSQGERGRRAQETQYF
TRBV5-5,TRBJ1-5,.,.,TGTGCCAGCAGCTTGTTGGAGGGCGCGCAGCCCCAGCATTTT,CASSLLEGAQPQHF
TRBV27,TRBJ2-1,TRBD2,.,TGTGCCAGCAGTTTATCTTCCAGCGGGGGCTACAATGAGCAGTTCTTC,CASSLSSSGGYNEQFF
TRBV18,TRBJ1-2,.,once,TGTGCCAGTCGCGGTCAGGGCATCTATGGCTACACCTTC,CASRGQGIYGYTF
TRBV7-8,TRBJ2-3,TRBD2,.,TGTGCCAGCAGGGCGGGGGGGTTTCCTAGCACAGATACGCAGTATTTT,CASRAGGFPSTDTQYF
TRBV6-2/TRBV6-3,TRBJ2-3,TRBD1,.,TGTGCCAGCAGTTACGCAGGGGGTCACATTGGGGATACGCAGTATTTT,CASSYAGGHIGDTQYF
TRBV20-1,TRBJ1-1,.,.,TGCAGTGCTAGTTGGGGGGTCGGATTGAACACTGAAGCTTTCTTT,CSASWGVGLNTEAFF
TRBV29-1,TRBJ1-1,TRBD1,.,TGCAGCGTTGTTTCCGGAGGGGGCTCGATGAACACTGAAGCTTTCTTT,CSVVSGGGSMNTEAFF
TRBV5-6,TRBJ2-7,.,.,TGTGCCAGCAGCTTAATCAGGGGGGAGAGGTACGAGCAGTACTTC,CASSLIRGERYEQYF
TRBV19,TRBJ2-5,.,.,TGTGCCAGTAGTACTAGCGTCGGGCCAGAGACCCAGTACTTC,CASSTSVGPETQYF
TRBV11-2,TRBJ2-3,TRBD2,.,TGTGCCAGCAGCCTAATAGCGGGGGCCCCCACAGATACGCAGTATTTT,CASSLIAGAPTDTQYF
TRBV4-2,TRBJ1-2,.,.,TGTGCCAGCAGCCACATAGACAGCGCCTATGGCTACACCTTC,CASSHIDSAYGYTF
TRBV5-1,TRBJ1-2,.,.,TGCGCCAGCAGCTTGGAGGCTAGGCGGGGCTACACCTTC,CASSLEARRGYTF
TRBV19,TRBJ2-5,.,.,TGTGCCAGTAGTATCCCATCTGGGGGGGGCTTAGAGACCCAGTACTTC,CASSIPSGGGLETQYF
TRBV20-1,TRBJ2-3,.,few,TGCAGTGCCAGTATCTCGGCAGGGGCGGATACGCAGTATTTT,CSASISAGADTQYF
TRBV19,TRBJ1-1,TRBD1,.,TGTGCCAGTAGTTCGACAGGGGGGACTGAAGCTTTCTTT,CASSSTGGTEAFF
TRBV18,TRBJ1-3,.,.,TGTGCCAGCTCACCACGTCAAACAGGCCTTGGAAACACCATATATTTT,CASSPRQTGLGNTIYF
TRBV18,TRBJ2-7,TRBD1,few,TGTGCCAGCTCACCGACAGGGGATCCGAGGGAGCAGTACTTC,CASSPTGDPREQYF
TRBV12-3/TRBV12-4,TRBJ2-3,.,.,TGTGCCAGCAGTTTTCACATTGATACGCAGTATTTT,CASSFHIDTQYF
TRBV19,TRBJ2-2,TRBD1,.,TGTGCCAGTAGTTCCCGCGGGGACAGGGGGTCGGGGGAGCTGTTTTTT,CASSSRGDRGSGELFF
TRBV12-3/TRBV12-4,TRBJ2-2,TRBD1,.,TGTGCCAGTGGGACAGGGAACACCGGGGAGCTGTTTTTT,CASGTGNTGELFF
TRBV6-5,TRBJ1-1,.,.,TGTGCCAGCAACGAGGGGGTTATTAACACTGAAGCTTTCTTT,CASNEGVINTEAFF
TRBV5-1,TRBJ2-3,TRBD2,.,TGCGCCAGCAGCCAACTAGCGGGGGGGCCCACAGATACGCAGTATTTT,CASSQLAGGPTDTQYF
TRBV5-4,TRBJ2-7,.,.,TGTGCCAGCAGCTCGACGGCAGCAAGGGGCTACGAGCAGTACTTC,CASSSTAARGYEQYF
TRBV10-3,TRBJ2-2,TRBD2,.,TGTGCCATCAGTGACCCTGGTCAGGGACTAGTCCCCTCCGGGGAGCTGTTTTTT,CAISDPGQGLVPSGELFF
TRBV6-1,TRBJ1-5,.,.,TGTGCCAGCAGTGAAGGACTGCACAATCAGCCCCAGCATTTT,CASSEGLHNQPQHF
TRBV5-1,TRBJ2-1,.,.,TGCGCCAGCAGCTCTGACACTTACAATGAGCAGTTCTTC,CASSSDTYNEQFF
TRBV29-1,TRBJ2-1,.,.,TGCAGCCTGGGGCGGGGGCCCAATGAGCAGTTCTTC,CSLGRGPNEQFF
TRBV15,TRBJ2-7,.,.,TGTGCCACCAGCAGAGATATGGCCAGCTACGAGCAGTACTTC,CATSRDMASYEQYF
TRBV3-1/TRBV3-2,TRBJ2-7,.,.,TGTGCCAGCAGCCGAAGGGGGTACGAGCAGTACTTC,CASSRRGYEQYF
TRBV18,TRBJ1-1,TRBD1,.,TGTGCCAGCTCCCCAACGAGGGGCACAGGGGCCCATTTGAACACTGAAGCTTTCTTT,CASSPTRGTGAHLNTEAFF